This TCR beta chain was obtained from a study of OX40 agonist ivuxolimab in advanced cancers. In the study overall: Three patients, one with hepatocellular carcinoma and two with cutaneous melanoma, responded partially. Notes on the study in general: The CD4+ and CD8+ T cells in the blood had expanded clonally by week 6 at 0.1 to 3.0 mg/kg. On average, CD8+ T cells had more expanded clones than CD4+.

Profiling relied on immunoSEQ multiplex PCR, and the TCRdb table lists in-frame clones only, not all of them. The repertoire consists of over 15,000 clones, with around 74% occurring once and the leading ten covering 33%. V lost 2 bases and J 12 bases, leaving 14 bases between the germline ends. This CDR3 has 14 residues. From germline, CDR1 is SEHNR and CDR2 FQNEAQ (reference sequence). If patients had autoimmune disease history or systemic immunosuppression, they were excluded. Regarding this clone: Its matching antigen is unknown. A much larger clone is a single base away; this may be a read error.

The chain employs TRBV7-9 and TRBJ1-6; D is ambiguous. Sequencing used CD4+ or CD8+ T cells sorted from blood, obtained in a trial of the OX40 agonist ivuxolimab. The sequence derives from an adult with an advanced solid tumor such as melanoma, head and neck, liver or kidney cancer. The CDR3 DNA reads as TGTGCCAGCAGCTTATCAGGAGGAGAGTTACCCCTCCACTTT. Its translation: CASSLSGGELPLHF.